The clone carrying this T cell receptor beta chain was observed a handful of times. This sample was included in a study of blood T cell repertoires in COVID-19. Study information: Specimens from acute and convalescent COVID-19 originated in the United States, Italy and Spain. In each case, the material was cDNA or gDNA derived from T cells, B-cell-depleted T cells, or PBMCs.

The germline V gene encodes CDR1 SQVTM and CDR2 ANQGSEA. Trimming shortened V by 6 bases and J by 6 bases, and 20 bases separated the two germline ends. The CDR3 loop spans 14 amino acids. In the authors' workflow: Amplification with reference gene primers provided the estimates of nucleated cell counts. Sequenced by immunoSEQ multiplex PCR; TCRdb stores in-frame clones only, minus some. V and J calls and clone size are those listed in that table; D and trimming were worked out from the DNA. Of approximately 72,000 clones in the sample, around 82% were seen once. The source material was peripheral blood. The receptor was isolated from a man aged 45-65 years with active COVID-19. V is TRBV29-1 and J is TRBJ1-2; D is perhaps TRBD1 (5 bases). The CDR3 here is CSVLKPPGVDGYTF. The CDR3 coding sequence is TGCAGCGTCCTAAAACCACCGGGGGTAGATGGCTACACCTTC.